A selection of T cell receptor beta chains follows, all from one sample in a study of cytomegalovirus exposure and HLA in healthy donors. Here immunoSEQ multiplex PCR was the method, and the copy in TCRdb shows in-frame clones only, minus some. Seen here are around 100,000 clones, roughly four fifths observed once, and the top ten hold about 4.9%. Sequencing was performed on PBMCs. The receptors originated from a middle-aged man in good health and CMV-seropositive. Each CDR3 is given with its conserved first and last residue. D genes are given only for firm matches. Clone size appears in some rows only: once, few, many, or a class for an expanded clone.

J gene | clone size | V gene | D gene | CDR3 DNA | CDR3 protein
TRBJ2-3 | - | TRBV5-6 | - | TGTGCCAGCAGCTTGGGACGGGGTGCTACGCAGTATTTT | CASSLGRGATQYF
TRBJ2-7 | - | TRBV7-2 | - | TGTGCCAGCAGCTCCCCCATCGGCAGGGCCTACGAGCAGTACTTC | CASSSPIGRAYEQYF
TRBJ2-5 | - | TRBV11-2 | - | TGTGCCAGCAGCTTAGTCGCGGGGGCGGGAGAGCAGTACTTC | CASSLVAGAGEQYF
TRBJ2-7 | once | TRBV7-6 | - | TGTGCCAGCAGCAAGGGGGGGGAGCAGTACTTC | CASSKGGEQYF
TRBJ2-7 | - | TRBV2 | - | TGTGCCAGCAGTAAACAGGGAGACGAGCAGTACTTC | CASSKQGDEQYF
TRBJ1-2 | - | TRBV7-9 | - | TGTGCCAGCAGCTTGCGACAAAATGCCTATGGCTACACCTTC | CASSLRQNAYGYTF
TRBJ2-1 | once | TRBV14 | TRBD2 | TGTGCCAGCAGCCCCGTAGCGGGAGCCTCCTACAATGAGCAGTTCTTC | CASSPVAGASYNEQFF
TRBJ1-1 | few | TRBV5-4 | - | TGTGCCAGCAGCGGACAGAGCAACGAAGCTTTCTTT | CASSGQSNEAFF
TRBJ1-4 | - | TRBV6-5 | TRBD1 | TGTGCCAGCAGTTCTCCAGGGGGTGGTGAAAAACTGTTTTTT | CASSSPGGGEKLFF
TRBJ2-3 | - | TRBV6-5 | - | TGTGCCAGCAGTTGGTTTCCGACAGTTGGGGATACGCAGTATTTT | CASSWFPTVGDTQYF
TRBJ2-3 | few | TRBV5-1 | TRBD2 | TGCGCCAGCAGCCGGACTAGCGGGGGACCTCGCACAGATACGCAGTATTTT | CASSRTSGGPRTDTQYF
TRBJ1-4 | few | TRBV6-5 | TRBD1 | TGTGCCAGCAGTTACTCGTACAGGGGCGTCGAAAAACTGTTTTTT | CASSYSYRGVEKLFF
TRBJ1-6 | - | TRBV21-1 | - | TGTGCCAGCAGCAAAGGTGGGGCCTCTCGTGTTTTCGGTTCACCCCTCCACTTT | CASSKGGASRVFGSPLHF
TRBJ2-7 | - | TRBV7-3 | - | TGTGCCAGCAGCATGAAACCCAGGGGTAAGTTGTACGAGCAGTACTTC | CASSMKPRGKLYEQYF
TRBJ2-7 | - | TRBV28 | TRBD1 | TGTGCCAGCACCGGGACAGGGTACTACGAGCAGTACTTC | CASTGTGYYEQYF
TRBJ1-1 | - | TRBV9 | - | TGTGCCAGCAGCGTAGATAAGAACACTGAAGCTTTCTTT | CASSVDKNTEAFF
TRBJ1-1 | - | TRBV5-1 | - | TGCGCCAGCAGCCCGAGGACAGTCGCGAACACTGAAGCTTTCTTT | CASSPRTVANTEAFF